This is a list of T cell receptor beta chains from one sample in a study of shared T cell receptors in the human thymus. The method was immunoSEQ multiplex PCR; TCRdb's version includes in-frame clones alone and lacks a portion of them. This table holds around 730,000 clones, roughly 88% found once. A further study also used this sample, focusing on human thymus T cells.

The sample was thymocytes. All receptors derive from a girl in the first two years of life with a congenital heart defect. Each CDR3 is given with its conserved first and last residue. The D gene is left open where the match is weak. Clone size is not always given. Where it is, it says once, few, many or a class for expanded clones.

TRBV5-8	once	TRBJ1-3	NA	TGTGCCAGCAGCTCCAGGCGGGTGACCTCTGGAAACACCATATATTTT	CASSSRRVTSGNTIYF
TRBV7-2	once	TRBJ1-3	TRBD1	TGTGCCAGCAGCTTACGGGGAGAGGACAGGGAAACTGGAAACACCATATATTTT	CASSLRGEDRETGNTIYF
TRBV15	once	TRBJ1-1	NA	TGTGCCACCAGCACTACAGGCATGATGAACACTGAAGCTTTCTTT	CATSTTGMMNTEAFF
TRBV6-1	NA	TRBJ2-2	NA	TGTGCCAGCTTGACCGGAGGGAGTTCCGGGGAGCTGTTTTTT	CASLTGGSSGELFF
TRBV4-1	NA	TRBJ2-2	NA	TGCGCCAGCAGCCAAGATAGGCGAGGAGTTCACGGGGAGCTGTTTTTT	CASSQDRRGVHGELFF
TRBV14	NA	TRBJ2-2	NA	TGTGCCAGCAGCGATATGGGACTGCTGACCACCGGGGAGCTGTTTTTT	CASSDMGLLTTGELFF
TRBV7-8	NA	TRBJ2-3	TRBD2	TGTGCCAGCAGCCCCCGGACTAGCGGGGCCCTAAGGCAGTATTTT	CASSPRTSGALRQYF
TRBV7-8	NA	TRBJ2-7	TRBD1	TGTGCCAGCAGCGCAACCGGGACAGGGACTCTCGAGCAGTACTTC	CASSATGTGTLEQYF
TRBV5-1	NA	TRBJ1-6	NA	TGCGCCAGCAGCGCGGCGGTAAATTCACCCCTCCACTTT	CASSAAVNSPLHF
TRBV6-4	NA	TRBJ2-3	NA	TGTGCCAGCAGTGTTGAGAGCGCTAGCACAGATACGCAGTATTTT	CASSVESASTDTQYF
TRBV16	NA	TRBJ1-1	NA	TGTGCCAGCAGCCCAGAACCACGGGGGGGGACTGAAGCTTTCTTT	CASSPEPRGGTEAFF
TRBV4-3	NA	TRBJ1-5	NA	TGCGCCAGCAGCCAAGATAGGGTACCAGGGTGGAATCAGCCCCAGCATTTT	CASSQDRVPGWNQPQHF
TRBV5-1	NA	TRBJ2-3	TRBD1	TGCGCCAGCAGCGGAACGGACAGGGGAATAGATACGCAGTATTTT	CASSGTDRGIDTQYF
TRBV19	few	TRBJ1-2	TRBD1	TGTGCCAGTAACGGATCCCAAAAGGACAGGGAAATCCGTGTTGCGAATGGCTACACCTTC	CASNGSQKDREIRVANGYTF
TRBV7-7	NA	TRBJ2-1	NA	TGTGCCAGCAGCATTCCATTTAGCAGACGAGGATCCTACAATGAGCAGTTCTTC	CASSIPFSRRGSYNEQFF
TRBV28	NA	TRBJ1-6	TRBD1	TGTGCCAGCAGTCCCCGGCTCAGACAGGGATTGCACTTT	CASSPRLRQGLHF
TRBV6-4	NA	TRBJ1-1	TRBD1	TGTGCCAGCAGTGACTCGACAGGGCGGGCTTTCTTT	CASSDSTGRAFF
TRBV11-2	few	TRBJ2-7	NA	TGTGCCAGCAGCCTCTGCGGTCAGAGCTCCTACGAGCAGTACTTC	CASSLCGQSSYEQYF
TRBV7-2	few	TRBJ1-1	TRBD1	TGTGCCAGCAGCTTAGTTTTCTATGGGACAGGGAGGAACACTGAAGCTTTCTTT	CASSLVFYGTGRNTEAFF